The 15 T cell receptor beta chains below were found in one sample sequenced in a study of prognosis after radiotherapy for stage I lung cancer. Amplification of the TCR beta CDR3 (from genomic DNA) was done by two-round multiplex PCR. The use of primers specific to each TRBV and TRBJ gene characterized first-round PCR. TCRdb itself ran the multiplex PCR reads through MiXCR, one entry per CDR3 protein. The sample has 10,000 to 15,000 distinct CDR3 sequences, 40% to 45% seen once. This material consisted of PBMCs, taken before or after stereotactic body radiation therapy (not recorded which). The source is a donor aged 50 or older with non-small cell lung cancer.

This clonotype was detected ten times or more. The J gene is TRBJ1-6, the V gene TRBV18; no clear D. V was clipped by 0 bases and J by 9 bases, with 12 bases between them. The CDR3 spans 15 residues. The germline V gene encodes CDR1 KGHSH and CDR2 LQKENI. The CDR3 nucleotides read TGTGCCAGCTCACCACCTTTGTCCACCCGTTCACCCCTCCACTTT. Translation: CASSPPLSTRSPLHF.

About this clonotype itself: A much larger clone is a single base away; this may be a read error. V is TRBV7-9 and J is TRBJ1-1; D remains ambiguous. Trimming stripped 7 bases from V and 8 bases from J, with 29 bases between. Germline V CDR1 and CDR2: SEHNR, FQNEAQ (reference sequence). This CDR3 comprises 17 residues. The DNA of the CDR3 is TGTGCCAGCACCAACACCAGGCAGCGTCACCCTTTCACCGAAGCTTTCTTT. This sequence encodes CASTNTRQRHPFTEAFF.

This chain uses TRBV28 with TRBJ2-2; 7 bases agree with TRBD1. The junction had 12 bases not matched to a gene; V was cut back by 7 bases and J by 10 bases. The CDR3 extends over 14 amino acids. Germline CDR1 MDHEN, CDR2 SYDVKM. The DNA of the CDR3 is TGTGCCAGCACCTCGGGACAGTACGTCGCGGAGCTGTTTTTT. Its protein product is CASTSGQYVAELFF. Full variable domain (remainder filled in from reference TRBV28 and TRBJ2-2): DVKVTQSSRYLVKRTGEKVFLECVQDMDHENMFWYRQDPGLGLRLIYFSYDVKMKEKGDIPEGYSVSREKKERFSLILESASTNQTSMYLCASTSGQYVAELFFGEGSRLTVL.

This clonotype was counted ten times or more. The V and J genes are TRBV5-1 and TRBJ2-7, with 9 bases matching TRBD2. With 0 bases clipped from V and 4 bases from J, the junction kept 5 bases outside the gene matches. Germline V gene sequence: CDR1 SGHRS, CDR2 YFSETQ. The CDR3 has 15 residues. CDR3 sequence (DNA): TGCGCCAGCAGCTTGGAGAGAGCGGGGGGTTACGAGCAGTACTTC. Translating gives CASSLERAGGYEQYF.

This clonotype has at least ten counts. This chain connects TRBV7-9 to TRBJ1-1, with D unresolved. V was clipped by 1 base and J by 1 base, with 4 bases between them. Germline CDR1 is SEHNR and CDR2 is FQNEAQ (reference sequence). The CDR3 is 13 amino acids. The CDR3 sequence: CASSLEENTEAFF. In nucleotides, the CDR3 is TGTGCCAGCAGCTTAGAGGAGAACACTGAAGCTTTCTTT.

This clonotype was detected ten times or more. The rearrangement uses TRBV7-9 and TRBJ2-1; D is unclear. With 5 bases removed from V and 10 bases from J, the gap between germline ends came to 15 bases. CDR3 length: 13 amino acids. The germline gives CDR1 SEHNR, CDR2 FQNEAQ (reference sequence). The CDR3: CASSAPFTDEQFF. The CDR3 bases are TGTGCCAGCAGCGCACCCTTCACTGACGAGCAGTTCTTC.

The chain employs TRBV2 and TRBJ1-2; perhaps TRBD1 as D (6 bases). CDR1 and CDR2 from the germline V gene are SNHLY and FYNNEI. The CDR3 is 13 residues long. Trimming cost V 10 bases and J 7 bases, with 19 bases left between them. The CDR3 bases are TGTGCCACCGAACGGGGGGCGAGGCGTGGCTACACCTTC. It is translated as CATERGARRGYTF.

The table lists this clonotype with many counts. The V gene is TRBV7-7, the J gene TRBJ1-4, with 7 bases fitting TRBD1. The CDR3 is 20 amino acids. Germline CDR1 and CDR2: SSHAT and FNYEAQ (reference sequence). J gave up 0 bases and V 5 bases, and 18 bases lay outside the gene matches. The CDR3 reads CASSPRGGQIHFATNEKLFF. The DNA of the CDR3 is TGTGCCAGCAGCCCTAGGGGGGGACAGATTCATTTTGCAACTAATGAAAAACTGTTTTTT.

This rearrangement joins TRBV19 to TRBJ2-2; 10 bases are a match to TRBD1. V lost 3 bases, J lost 5 bases, and 9 bases stayed unmatched. Germline CDR1 is LNHDA and CDR2 is SQIVND (reference sequence). The CDR3 sequence is 17 residues long. CDR3 amino acids: CASSMVGQGSYTGELFF. The CDR3 region has the DNA TGTGCCAGTAGTATGGTGGGACAGGGGTCGTATACCGGGGAGCTGTTTTTT.

The V call is TRBV11-3, the J call TRBJ2-2; D unclear. CDR3 size: 13 residues. The V end was cut by 2 bases, the J end by 5 bases, with 6 bases between. Germline lookup yields CDR1 SGHNT and CDR2 YENEEA. The CDR3 loop is CASSLRRTGELFF. The CDR3 bases are TGTGCCAGCAGCTTAAGACGTACCGGGGAGCTGTTTTTT.

This clonotype was observed many times. This sequence joins TRBV2 and TRBJ2-3, with TRBD2 identical over 13 bases. CDR3 length: 14 residues. V lost 8 bases, J lost 7 bases, and 6 bases stayed unmatched. Germline CDR1 SNHLY, CDR2 FYNNEI. The chain's CDR3 is CASAGLAGVNTQYF. The DNA of the CDR3 is TGTGCCAGCGCCGGACTAGCGGGGGTCAATACGCAGTATTTT.

The rearrangement joins TRBV12-3 or TRBV12-4 to TRBJ1-2, with 7 bases identical to TRBD1. V was pared by 6 bases and J by 5 bases, with 12 bases of the junction left unmatched. CDR3 length: 15 amino acids. The CDR3 is CASSQPGGAGYGYTF. The CDR3 DNA reads TGTGCCAGCAGCCAACCAGGGGGGGCTGGTTATGGCTACACCTTC.

This clonotype showed up many times. The J gene is TRBJ1-1, the V gene TRBV11-2; D gene ambiguous. CDR3 length: 13 residues. V lost 1 base, J lost 5 bases, and 8 bases lay in between. Germline assignment: CDR1 SGHAT and CDR2 FQNNGV. The CDR3 DNA is TGTGCCAGCAGCTTAGCAATGTATACTGAAGCTTTCTTT. Residues: CASSLAMYTEAFF.

This clonotype counts as medium-sized (0.01 to 0.1%). The chain employs TRBV27 and TRBJ2-3, with 9 nucleotides matching TRBD2. Germline lookup yields CDR1 MNHEY and CDR2 SMNVEV (reference sequence). Losses at the gene ends were 2 bases for V and 10 bases for J; bases not matched to a gene: 10. The CDR3 extends over 15 amino acids. The CDR3 loop is CASSLRAGGAWAQYF. The CDR3 nucleotides are TGTGCCAGCAGTTTAAGGGCGGGGGGGGCCTGGGCGCAGTATTTT.

This clonotype was recorded at least ten times. V gene TRBV11-2 combines with J gene TRBJ2-3; tentatively, D is TRBD1 or TRBD2 (6 bases each). Trimming took off 0 bases at V and 5 bases at J, with 12 bases between the two ends. Germline V gene sequence: CDR1 SGHAT, CDR2 FQNNGV. There are 15 residues in the CDR3. CDR3 nucleotide sequence: TGTGCCAGCAGCTTAGACCGGGGGCTCCAAGATACGCAGTATTTT. Its protein is CASSLDRGLQDTQYF.